This record concerns one T cell receptor beta chain sequence. At one of its ends the junction is not consistent with the germline gene, which may arise from a read error. The sample comes from a study of blood T cell repertoires in COVID-19. On the study more broadly: COVID-19 samples from acute and convalescent phases originated in the United States, Italy and Spain. Sources were T cells, B-cell-depleted T cells, or PBMCs; the material itself was cDNA or gDNA.

Recovered Cohort 3 donors showed two negative PCRs, clearance, or symptom resolution. Authors' analysis steps: Reference gene primer amplification yielded estimated nucleated cell counts. Assay: immunoSEQ multiplex PCR; the TCRdb copy retains only in-frame clones and omits some. The DNA was the basis for D and trimming; V, J and clone size are from that table. The sample has roughly 190,000 clones; about 88% are singletons. The CDR3 is 13 amino acids. This clonotype was obtained from a young woman who had recovered from COVID-19. This chain connects TRBV12-3 or TRBV12-4 to TRBJ2-7; 9 nucleotides match TRBD2. The sequencing input was PBMCs or T cells enriched from blood (not recorded which). CDR3 DNA: TGTGCCAGCAGTATAGCGGGAGCCTACGAGCAGTACTTC. Encoded protein: CASSIAGAYEQYF.